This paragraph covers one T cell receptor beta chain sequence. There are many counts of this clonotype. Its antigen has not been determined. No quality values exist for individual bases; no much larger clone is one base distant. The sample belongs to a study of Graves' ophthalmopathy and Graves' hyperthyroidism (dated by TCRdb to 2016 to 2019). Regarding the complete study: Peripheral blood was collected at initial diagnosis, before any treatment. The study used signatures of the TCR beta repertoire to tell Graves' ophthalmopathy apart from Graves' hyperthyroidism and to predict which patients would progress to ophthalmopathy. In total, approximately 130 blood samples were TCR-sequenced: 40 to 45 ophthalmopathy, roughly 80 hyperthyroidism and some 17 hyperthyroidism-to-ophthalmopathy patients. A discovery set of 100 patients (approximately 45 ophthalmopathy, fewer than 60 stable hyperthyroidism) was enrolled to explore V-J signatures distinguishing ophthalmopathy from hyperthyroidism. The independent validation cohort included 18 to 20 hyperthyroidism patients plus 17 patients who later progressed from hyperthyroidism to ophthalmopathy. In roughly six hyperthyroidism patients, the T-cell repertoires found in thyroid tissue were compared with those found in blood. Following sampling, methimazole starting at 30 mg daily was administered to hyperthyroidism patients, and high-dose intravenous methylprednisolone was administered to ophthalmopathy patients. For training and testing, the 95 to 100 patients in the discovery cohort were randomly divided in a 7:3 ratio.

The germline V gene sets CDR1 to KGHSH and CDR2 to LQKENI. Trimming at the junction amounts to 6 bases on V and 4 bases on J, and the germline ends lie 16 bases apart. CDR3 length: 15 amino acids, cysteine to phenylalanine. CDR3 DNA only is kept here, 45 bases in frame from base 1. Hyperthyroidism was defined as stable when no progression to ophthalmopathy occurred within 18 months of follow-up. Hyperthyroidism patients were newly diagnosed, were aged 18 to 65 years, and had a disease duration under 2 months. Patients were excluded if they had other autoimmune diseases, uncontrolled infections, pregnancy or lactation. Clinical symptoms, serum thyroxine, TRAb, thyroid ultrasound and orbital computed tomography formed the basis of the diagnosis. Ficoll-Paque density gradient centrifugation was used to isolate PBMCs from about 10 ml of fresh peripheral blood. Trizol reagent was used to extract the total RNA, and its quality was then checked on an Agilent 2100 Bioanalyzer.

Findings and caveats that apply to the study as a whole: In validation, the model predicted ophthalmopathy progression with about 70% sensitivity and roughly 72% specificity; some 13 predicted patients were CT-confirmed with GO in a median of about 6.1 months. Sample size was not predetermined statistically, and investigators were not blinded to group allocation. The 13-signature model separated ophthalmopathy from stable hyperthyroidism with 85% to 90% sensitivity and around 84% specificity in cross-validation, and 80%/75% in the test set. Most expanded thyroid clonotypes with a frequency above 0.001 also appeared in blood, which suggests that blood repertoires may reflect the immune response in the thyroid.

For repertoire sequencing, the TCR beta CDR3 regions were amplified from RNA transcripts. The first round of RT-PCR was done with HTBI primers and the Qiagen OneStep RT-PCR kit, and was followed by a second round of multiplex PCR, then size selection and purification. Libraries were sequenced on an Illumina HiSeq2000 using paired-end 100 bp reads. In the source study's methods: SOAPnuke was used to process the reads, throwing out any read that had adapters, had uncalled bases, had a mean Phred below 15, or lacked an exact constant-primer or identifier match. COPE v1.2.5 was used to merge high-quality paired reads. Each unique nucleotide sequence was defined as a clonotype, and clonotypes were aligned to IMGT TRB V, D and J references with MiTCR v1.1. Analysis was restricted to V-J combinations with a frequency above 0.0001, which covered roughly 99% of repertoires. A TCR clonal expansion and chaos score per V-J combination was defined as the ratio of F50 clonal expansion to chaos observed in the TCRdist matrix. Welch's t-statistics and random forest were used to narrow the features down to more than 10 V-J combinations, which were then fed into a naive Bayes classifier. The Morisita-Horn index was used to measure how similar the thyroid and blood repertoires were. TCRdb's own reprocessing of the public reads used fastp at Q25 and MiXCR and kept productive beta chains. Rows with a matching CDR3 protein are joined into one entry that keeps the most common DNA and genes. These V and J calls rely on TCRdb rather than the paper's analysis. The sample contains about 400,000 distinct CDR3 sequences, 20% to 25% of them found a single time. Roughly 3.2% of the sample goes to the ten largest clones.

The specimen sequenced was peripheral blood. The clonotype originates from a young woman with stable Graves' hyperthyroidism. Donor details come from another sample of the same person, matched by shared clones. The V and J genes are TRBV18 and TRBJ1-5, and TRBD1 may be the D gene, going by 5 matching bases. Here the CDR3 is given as CASSPISGGNQPQHF. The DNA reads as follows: TGTGCCAGCTCCCCTATTTCGGGGGGAAATCAGCCCCAGCATTTT. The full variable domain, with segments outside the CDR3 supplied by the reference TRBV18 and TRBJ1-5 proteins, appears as NAGVMQNPRHLVRRRGQEARLRCSPMKGHSHVYWYRQLPEEGLKFMVYLQKENIIDESGMPKERFSAEFPKEGPSILRIQQVVRGDSAAYFCASSPISGGNQPQHFGDGTRLSIL.